These T cell receptor beta chains were read from a single sample in a study of identical twins. TCRdb re-derived calls from the 5' RACE reads in MiXCR, one entry per CDR3 protein. The data contain approximately 490,000 distinct CDR3 sequences, about 22% of them singletons. These records were also assigned to another study, of yellow fever vaccine responses in identical twins.

The specimen was CD4+ T cells sorted from blood. Every receptor here comes from a woman between 18 and 29 years old in good health. Both conserved end residues are part of each CDR3. A D gene is named only where the DNA matches it firmly. Size values are once, few and many counts, or a class for expanded clones, and some rows have none.

cdr3_nt,cdr3_aa,d_call,j_call,cdr3_length,clone_size,v_call
TGTGCCAGCAGCTTGGGAGGACTAGCGGGAACGAATGAGCAGTTCTTC,CASSLGGLAGTNEQFF,TRBD2,TRBJ2-1,16,few,TRBV7-6
TGTGCCAGCAGCTTCCGCGAAACAGATACGCAGTATTTT,CASSFRETDTQYF,-,TRBJ2-3,13,-,TRBV7-9
TGCGCCAGCAGCTTTACCCCGGGGCCTGAAATCAATGAGCAGTTCTTC,CASSFTPGPEINEQFF,-,TRBJ2-1,16,-,TRBV5-1
TGTGCCAGCAGCTTAGGAGCGGGGGTCGCCCATGTGCAGTTCTTC,CASSLGAGVAHVQFF,TRBD2,TRBJ2-1,15,-,TRBV11-2
TGTGCCAGCAGCCGAAGAGGGATACCCGGGGAGCTGTTTTTT,CASSRRGIPGELFF,-,TRBJ2-2,14,once,TRBV3-1
TGTGCCAGCAGCCGCCTTAGGGACTACGAGCAGTACTTC,CASSRLRDYEQYF,-,TRBJ2-7,13,-,TRBV11-1
TGTGCCAGCAGCTTAGGGCCGGAGGCACGATCACCCCTCCACTTT,CASSLGPEARSPLHF,-,TRBJ1-6,15,-,TRBV7-2
TGCAGTGCTAGAGGCGCTACGGGGCAAGAGACCCAGTACTTC,CSARGATGQETQYF,-,TRBJ2-5,14,few,TRBV20-1
TGCAGTGCTCTAGCGGGACCCAGAGCCAATGAGCAGTTCTTC,CSALAGPRANEQFF,TRBD2,TRBJ2-1,14,-,TRBV20-1
TGTGCCAGCAGCTGGGGACAGGGTACCACAGATACGCAGTATTTT,CASSWGQGTTDTQYF,TRBD1,TRBJ2-3,15,-,TRBV5-6
TGTGCCAGCAGTTACTCGGGGGGCGGTGCAGAAACCTACACAGATACGCAGTATTTT,CASSYSGGGAETYTDTQYF,-,TRBJ2-3,19,few,TRBV6-5
TGCGCCAGCAGCTTCATGGGGGGGCGGACTGAAGCTTTCTTT,CASSFMGGRTEAFF,-,TRBJ1-1,14,few,TRBV5-1
TGTGCCAGCAGCGAGATACCGGGACAGGTGACTCATGAGCAGTTCTTC,CASSEIPGQVTHEQFF,TRBD1,TRBJ2-1,16,-,TRBV7-9
TGTGCCAGCACTTGGGGAAATCAGCCCCAGCATTTT,CASTWGNQPQHF,-,TRBJ1-5,12,few,TRBV12-3/TRBV12-4
TGCGCCAGCAGCGGCCAGGGGGCCTCCTACAATGAGCAGTTCTTC,CASSGQGASYNEQFF,TRBD1,TRBJ2-1,15,-,TRBV5-1
TGTGCCAGCAGCTTAAGGGGAAGCGGGACCCTTTACAATGAGCAGTTCTTC,CASSLRGSGTLYNEQFF,TRBD2,TRBJ2-1,17,-,TRBV7-6
TGTGCCAGCAGCTCCTCAGCGGGAGGACCGAACACCGGGGAGCTGTTTTTT,CASSSSAGGPNTGELFF,TRBD2,TRBJ2-2,17,few,TRBV7-3
TGTGCTAGTGGTTTGAAAATGTTGTACAATGAGCAGTTCTTC,CASGLKMLYNEQFF,-,TRBJ2-1,14,-,TRBV12-5
TGTGCCAGCAGCGCTAGCGGGCAGAGCACAGATACGCAGTATTTT,CASSASGQSTDTQYF,TRBD2,TRBJ2-3,15,-,TRBV7-9
TGTGCCACCAGTGACGTCGCGGGGGGGTGGGTGAATGAGCAGTTCTTC,CATSDVAGGWVNEQFF,TRBD2,TRBJ2-1,16,-,TRBV24-1
TGTGCCAGCAGCCAAGATCGAACCAGCGGGACGGGTTACGAGCAGTACTTC,CASSQDRTSGTGYEQYF,TRBD2,TRBJ2-7,17,-,TRBV3-1
TGTGCCAGCAGCCAAGATCTTGGGCAGGGCGGTCAGCCCCAGCATTTT,CASSQDLGQGGQPQHF,-,TRBJ1-5,16,many,TRBV4-2
TGCGCCAGCAGCCCTGCCCAGGCTGGTTCAGATACGCAGTATTTT,CASSPAQAGSDTQYF,-,TRBJ2-3,15,-,TRBV5-1
TGTGCCAGCAGTGAAGGCAGGTCTATCCAAGAGACCCAGTACTTC,CASSEGRSIQETQYF,-,TRBJ2-5,15,few,TRBV25-1
TGTGCCAGCAGTTATCCCCCTGTGTACGGGGGGGGTAAAGATACGCAGTATTTT,CASSYPPVYGGGKDTQYF,TRBD2,TRBJ2-3,18,-,TRBV6-5